This TCR beta chain was sequenced in a study of lymphopenia after photon versus proton radiotherapy. Data came from immunoSEQ multiplex PCR; TCRdb stores just in-frame clones and leaves some out. Of some 41,000 clones listed, roughly 84% were seen once; the top ten hold under 3.5%. The CDR3 length is 15 residues. Per the germline V gene, CDR1 is SEHNR and CDR2 is FQNEAQ (reference sequence). Losses at the gene ends were 7 bases for V and 1 base for J; bases not matched to a gene: 3. This TCR was sampled from a middle-aged man with gastric cancer. The chain recombines TRBV7-9 with TRBJ2-3, with TRBD2 matching 12 bases. This material consisted of peripheral blood, taken from a patient treated with photon-based radiotherapy. The CDR3 loop reads CASNRLAGGTDTQYF. DNA of the CDR3: TGTGCCAGCAACAGACTAGCGGGAGGCACAGATACGCAGTATTTT. The full variable domain, with the rest looked up from reference TRBV7-9 and TRBJ2-3, is DTGVSQNPRHKITKRGQNVTFRCDPISEHNRLYWYRQTLGQGPEFLTYFQNEAQLEKSRLLSDRFSAERPKGSFSTLEIQRTEQGDSAMYLCASNRLAGGTDTQYFGPGTRLTVL.